The rows below give T cell receptor beta chains drawn from one sample of a study of blood T cell repertoires in COVID-19. Profiling relied on immunoSEQ multiplex PCR, and the TCRdb table lists in-frame clones only, not all of them. The data show under 100,000 clones, with roughly 77% seen just once and about 12% held by the top ten. The sample taken for sequencing was peripheral blood. The receptors here all came from a human donor in a cohort sampled during active COVID-19. The CDR3 runs from the conserved cysteine through the conserved F or W. Fields, in order: J gene, clone size, D gene, V gene, CDR3 protein, CDR3 DNA. D genes are given only for firm matches. Not all rows give a size; the values are once, few, many and, for expanded clones, a class.

j_call: TRBJ1-5; clone_size: .; d_call: TRBD1; v_call: TRBV5-8; cdr3_aa: CASSPRTGHQPQHF; cdr3_nt: TGTGCCAGCAGCCCGCGGACAGGCCATCAGCCCCAGCATTTT
j_call: TRBJ1-6; clone_size: .; d_call: .; v_call: TRBV15; cdr3_aa: CATSRDGQGFPNSPLHF; cdr3_nt: TGTGCCACCAGCAGAGATGGGCAGGGCTTCCCTAATTCACCCCTCCACTTT
j_call: TRBJ2-7; clone_size: .; d_call: TRBD1; v_call: TRBV6-5; cdr3_aa: CASSYGQGAYEQYF; cdr3_nt: TGTGCCAGCAGTTACGGGCAGGGGGCCTACGAGCAGTACTTC
j_call: TRBJ2-3; clone_size: .; d_call: TRBD2; v_call: TRBV7-2; cdr3_aa: CASSPLGLAKGF; cdr3_nt: TGTGCCAGCAGCCCCCTCGGACTAGCGAAAGGTTTT
j_call: TRBJ2-5; clone_size: once; d_call: .; v_call: TRBV5-1; cdr3_aa: CASSEGHGETQYF; cdr3_nt: TGCGCCAGCAGCGAGGGACACGGAGAGACCCAGTACTTC
j_call: TRBJ1-6; clone_size: .; d_call: .; v_call: TRBV9; cdr3_aa: CASSVGSYNSPLHF; cdr3_nt: TGTGCCAGCAGCGTCGGCTCCTATAATTCACCCCTCCACTTT
j_call: TRBJ1-2; clone_size: once; d_call: TRBD1; v_call: TRBV25-1; cdr3_aa: CASSGLGTAYGYTF; cdr3_nt: TGTGCCAGCAGTGGCCTAGGGACAGCCTATGGCTACACCTTC
j_call: TRBJ1-1; clone_size: .; d_call: TRBD1; v_call: TRBV6-5; cdr3_aa: CASTRTGDTEAFF; cdr3_nt: TGTGCCAGCACCCGGACAGGGGACACTGAAGCTTTCTTT
j_call: TRBJ1-1; clone_size: .; d_call: .; v_call: TRBV5-1; cdr3_aa: CASSLQGQNTEAFF; cdr3_nt: TGCGCCAGCAGCTTACAGGGTCAGAACACTGAAGCTTTCTTT
j_call: TRBJ2-5; clone_size: .; d_call: TRBD2; v_call: TRBV20-1; cdr3_aa: CSASAGLAGAETQYF; cdr3_nt: TGCAGTGCTAGTGCGGGACTAGCGGGGGCAGAGACCCAGTACTTC
j_call: TRBJ2-5; clone_size: .; d_call: TRBD2; v_call: TRBV7-9; cdr3_aa: CASSTTSGRETQYF; cdr3_nt: TGTGCCAGCAGCACGACTAGCGGGAGGGAGACCCAGTACTTC
j_call: TRBJ1-2; clone_size: .; d_call: .; v_call: TRBV6-6; cdr3_aa: CASSYPPSRVNYGYTF; cdr3_nt: TGTGCCAGCAGTTACCCACCCAGCAGGGTAAACTATGGCTACACCTTC
j_call: TRBJ1-6; clone_size: .; d_call: .; v_call: TRBV2; cdr3_aa: CASSEEQGFNSPLHF; cdr3_nt: TGTGCCAGCAGTGAAGAACAGGGATTTAATTCACCCCTCCACTTT
j_call: TRBJ2-3; clone_size: .; d_call: TRBD2; v_call: TRBV4-2; cdr3_aa: CASSPRTSGGRESTDTQYF; cdr3_nt: TGTGCCAGCAGCCCGCGGACTAGCGGGGGGCGAGAGAGCACAGATACGCAGTATTTT
j_call: TRBJ2-3; clone_size: .; d_call: TRBD1; v_call: TRBV18; cdr3_aa: CASSPDRGPGGTQYF; cdr3_nt: TGTGCCAGCTCACCGGACAGGGGGCCTGGGGGTACGCAGTATTTT
j_call: TRBJ1-1; clone_size: once; d_call: .; v_call: TRBV6-5; cdr3_aa: CASSPGGGRNTEAFF; cdr3_nt: TGTGCCAGCAGCCCCGGGGGTGGGAGGAACACTGAAGCTTTCTTT
j_call: TRBJ2-5; clone_size: .; d_call: TRBD1; v_call: TRBV11-1; cdr3_aa: CASSLFVAGGGETQYF; cdr3_nt: TGTGCCAGCAGCTTATTTGTCGCAGGGGGCGGAGAGACCCAGTACTTC
j_call: TRBJ1-2; clone_size: .; d_call: TRBD1; v_call: TRBV7-9; cdr3_aa: CASRFGTGYTGYTF; cdr3_nt: TGTGCCAGCAGATTCGGGACAGGGTATACTGGCTACACCTTC
j_call: TRBJ2-3; clone_size: .; d_call: .; v_call: TRBV7-2; cdr3_aa: CASRPPGGRTDTQYF; cdr3_nt: TGTGCCAGCAGGCCACCAGGGGGGCGCACAGATACGCAGTATTTT
j_call: TRBJ2-1; clone_size: .; d_call: .; v_call: TRBV7-2; cdr3_aa: CASSPPRGGYNEQFF; cdr3_nt: TGTGCCAGCAGCCCTCCTAGGGGGGGGTACAATGAGCAGTTCTTC
j_call: TRBJ1-6; clone_size: .; d_call: .; v_call: TRBV18; cdr3_aa: CASAAEGQGSPLHF; cdr3_nt: TGTGCCAGCGCCGCGGAGGGGCAGGGATCACCCCTCCACTTT
j_call: TRBJ2-2; clone_size: .; d_call: .; v_call: TRBV29-1; cdr3_aa: CSVSTQEGGELFF; cdr3_nt: TGCAGCGTGTCGACTCAAGAGGGCGGGGAGCTGTTTTTT
j_call: TRBJ1-2; clone_size: .; d_call: TRBD1; v_call: TRBV9; cdr3_aa: CASSSQGHVYGYTF; cdr3_nt: TGTGCCAGCAGTTCACAGGGGCATGTCTATGGCTACACCTTC
j_call: TRBJ2-2; clone_size: .; d_call: TRBD2; v_call: TRBV24-1; cdr3_aa: CATSLAGGPNTGELFF; cdr3_nt: TGTGCCACCAGTCTAGCGGGGGGGCCAAACACCGGGGAGCTGTTTTTT
j_call: TRBJ1-1; clone_size: .; d_call: TRBD1; v_call: TRBV7-2; cdr3_aa: CASSSWDRTTEAFF; cdr3_nt: TGTGCCAGCAGCTCCTGGGACAGAACCACTGAAGCTTTCTTT
j_call: TRBJ2-1; clone_size: .; d_call: .; v_call: TRBV5-3; cdr3_aa: CARSRDVPGLLEGNEQFF; cdr3_nt: TGTGCCAGAAGCAGGGACGTCCCGGGACTTCTCGAGGGGAATGAGCAGTTCTTC
j_call: TRBJ2-1; clone_size: .; d_call: TRBD2; v_call: TRBV7-3; cdr3_aa: CASSPVGSGGILYNEQFF; cdr3_nt: TGTGCCAGCAGCCCCGTGGGGAGCGGGGGCATTCTATACAATGAGCAGTTCTTC
j_call: TRBJ2-2; clone_size: .; d_call: TRBD2; v_call: TRBV4-2; cdr3_aa: CASSQEGGVLLNTGELFF; cdr3_nt: TGTGCCAGCAGCCAAGAGGGGGGGGTGCTTTTGAACACCGGGGAGCTGTTTTTT
j_call: TRBJ2-1; clone_size: .; d_call: TRBD2; v_call: TRBV9; cdr3_aa: CASSARAGDYNEQFF; cdr3_nt: TGTGCCAGCAGCGCCCGCGCGGGGGACTACAATGAGCAGTTCTTC
j_call: TRBJ2-7; clone_size: .; d_call: .; v_call: TRBV5-4; cdr3_aa: CASSLRGGYEQYF; cdr3_nt: TGTGCCAGCAGCTTGAGGGGGGGCTACGAGCAGTACTTC
j_call: TRBJ2-5; clone_size: .; d_call: TRBD1; v_call: TRBV5-1; cdr3_aa: CASSINAGTGGQETQYF; cdr3_nt: TGCGCCAGCAGCATAAATGCCGGGACAGGGGGGCAAGAGACCCAGTACTTC
j_call: TRBJ1-5; clone_size: once; d_call: TRBD1; v_call: TRBV7-3; cdr3_aa: CVSSLTGNQPQHF; cdr3_nt: TGTGTCAGCAGCTTGACAGGGAATCAGCCCCAGCATTTT
j_call: TRBJ1-1; clone_size: .; d_call: .; v_call: TRBV4-3; cdr3_aa: CASSQRSGGQAFF; cdr3_nt: TGCGCCAGCAGCCAACGAAGCGGGGGCCAAGCTTTCTTT
j_call: TRBJ2-2; clone_size: once; d_call: TRBD1; v_call: TRBV11-3; cdr3_aa: CASGGQGDTGELFF; cdr3_nt: TGTGCCAGCGGGGGACAGGGGGACACCGGGGAGCTGTTTTTT
j_call: TRBJ1-2; clone_size: .; d_call: .; v_call: TRBV7-9; cdr3_aa: CASSLEGLGGYTF; cdr3_nt: TGTGCCAGCAGCTTAGAGGGGTTGGGAGGCTACACCTTC
j_call: TRBJ2-7; clone_size: many; d_call: .; v_call: TRBV5-8; cdr3_aa: CASSLVGLTYEQYF; cdr3_nt: TGTGCCAGCAGCTTGGTTGGACTGACCTACGAGCAGTACTTC
j_call: TRBJ1-2; clone_size: .; d_call: TRBD1; v_call: TRBV5-1; cdr3_aa: CASSSGQGAGGYTF; cdr3_nt: TGCGCCAGCAGCTCAGGACAGGGGGCGGGTGGCTACACCTTC
j_call: TRBJ2-5; clone_size: .; d_call: TRBD1; v_call: TRBV7-9; cdr3_aa: CASSLGQGGRETQYF; cdr3_nt: TGTGCCAGCAGCTTAGGACAGGGTGGGAGAGAGACCCAGTACTTC
j_call: TRBJ2-7; clone_size: once; d_call: TRBD1; v_call: TRBV6-1; cdr3_aa: CASSETGGHEQYF; cdr3_nt: TGTGCCAGCAGTGAGACAGGGGGGCACGAGCAGTACTTC